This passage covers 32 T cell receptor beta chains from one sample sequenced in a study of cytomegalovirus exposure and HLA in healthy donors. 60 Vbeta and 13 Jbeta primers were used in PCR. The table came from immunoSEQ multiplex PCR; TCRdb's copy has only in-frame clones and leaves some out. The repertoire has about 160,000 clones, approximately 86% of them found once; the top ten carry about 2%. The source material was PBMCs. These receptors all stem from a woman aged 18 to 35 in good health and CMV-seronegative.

CDR3 bases: TGTGCCAGCAGCTTCCCCCTCCTACTGAACACTGAAGCTTTCTTT. Translating it yields CASSFPLLLNTEAFF. This chain uses TRBV7-9 with TRBJ1-1; unclear D gene. The germline CDR1 and CDR2 sequences are SEHNR and FQNEAQ (reference sequence). V lost 3 bases, J lost 0 bases, and 11 bases lay in between. The CDR3 has 15 amino acids.

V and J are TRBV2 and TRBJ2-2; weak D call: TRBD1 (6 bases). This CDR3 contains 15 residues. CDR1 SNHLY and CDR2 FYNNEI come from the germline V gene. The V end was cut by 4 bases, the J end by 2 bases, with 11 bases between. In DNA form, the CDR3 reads TGTGCCAGCAGTGTCGACAGGACTAACACCGGGGAGCTGTTTTTT. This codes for CASSVDRTNTGELFF. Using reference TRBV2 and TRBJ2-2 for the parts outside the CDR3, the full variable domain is EPEVTQTPSHQVTQMGQEVILRCVPISNHLYFYWYRQILGQKVEFLVSFYNNEISEKSEIFDDQFSVERPDGSNFTLKIRSTKLEDSAMYFCASSVDRTNTGELFFGEGSRLTVL.

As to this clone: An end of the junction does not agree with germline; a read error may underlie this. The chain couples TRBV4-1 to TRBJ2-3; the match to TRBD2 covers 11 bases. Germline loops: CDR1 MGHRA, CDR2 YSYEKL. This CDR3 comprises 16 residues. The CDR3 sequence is CASSPLGSGGGDAQYF. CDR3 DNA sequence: TGCGCCAGCAGCCCCTTGGGTAGCGGGGGGGGAGATGCGCAGTATTTT.

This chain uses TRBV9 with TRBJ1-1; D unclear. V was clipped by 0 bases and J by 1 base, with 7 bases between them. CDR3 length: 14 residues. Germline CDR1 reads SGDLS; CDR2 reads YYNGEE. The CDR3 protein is CASSVAPENTEAFF. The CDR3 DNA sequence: TGTGCCAGCAGCGTAGCTCCAGAGAACACTGAAGCTTTCTTT.

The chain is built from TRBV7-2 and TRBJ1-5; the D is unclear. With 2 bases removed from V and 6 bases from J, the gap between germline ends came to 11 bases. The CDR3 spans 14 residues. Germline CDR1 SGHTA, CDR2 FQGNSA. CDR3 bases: TGTGCCAGCAGCTTAAGTCCTATTGCTCAGCCCCAGCATTTT. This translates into CASSLSPIAQPQHF. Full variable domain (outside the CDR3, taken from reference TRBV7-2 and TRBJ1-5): GAGVSQSPSNKVTEKGKDVELRCDPISGHTALYWYRQSLGQGLEFLIYFQGNSAPDKSGLPSDRFSAERTGGSVSTLTIQRTQQEDSAVYLCASSLSPIAQPQHFGDGTRLSIL.

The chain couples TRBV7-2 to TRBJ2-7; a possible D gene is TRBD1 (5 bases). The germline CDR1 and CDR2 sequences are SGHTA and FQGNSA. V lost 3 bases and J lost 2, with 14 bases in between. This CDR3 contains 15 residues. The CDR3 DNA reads TGTGCCAGCAGCTTGTCTCTTGACAGTACCTACGAGCAGTACTTC. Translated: CASSLSLDSTYEQYF.

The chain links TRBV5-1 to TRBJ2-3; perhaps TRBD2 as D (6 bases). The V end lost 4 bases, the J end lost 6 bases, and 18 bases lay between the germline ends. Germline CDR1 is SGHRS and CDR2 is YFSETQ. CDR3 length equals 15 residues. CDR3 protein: CASSPGLRLGDTQYF. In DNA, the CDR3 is TGCGCCAGCAGCCCGGGACTCCGTTTGGGGGATACGCAGTATTTT. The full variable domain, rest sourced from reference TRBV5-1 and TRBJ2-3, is KAGVTQTPRYLIKTRGQQVTLSCSPISGHRSVSWYQQTPGQGLQFLFEYFSETQRNKGNFPGRFSGRQFSNSRSEMNVSTLELGDSALYLCASSPGLRLGDTQYFGPGTRLTVL.

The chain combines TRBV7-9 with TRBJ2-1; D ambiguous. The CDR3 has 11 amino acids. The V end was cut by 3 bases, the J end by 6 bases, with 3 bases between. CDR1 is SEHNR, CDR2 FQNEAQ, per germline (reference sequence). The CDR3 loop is CASSFSNEQFF. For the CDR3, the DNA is TGTGCCAGCAGCTTTAGCAATGAGCAGTTCTTC.

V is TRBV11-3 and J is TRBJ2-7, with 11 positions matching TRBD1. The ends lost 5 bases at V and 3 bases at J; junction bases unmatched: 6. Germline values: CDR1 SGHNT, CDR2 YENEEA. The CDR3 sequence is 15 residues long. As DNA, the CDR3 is TGTGCCAGCAGCCAAACCGGGACAGGGGGCTACGAGCAGTACTTC. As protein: CASSQTGTGGYEQYF.

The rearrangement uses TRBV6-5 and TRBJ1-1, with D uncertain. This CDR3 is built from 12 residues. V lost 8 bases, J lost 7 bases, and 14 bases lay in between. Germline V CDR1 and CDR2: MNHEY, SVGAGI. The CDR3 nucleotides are TGTGCCAGCGGCTCCCCCGGGAATGAAGCTTTCTTT. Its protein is CASGSPGNEAFF.

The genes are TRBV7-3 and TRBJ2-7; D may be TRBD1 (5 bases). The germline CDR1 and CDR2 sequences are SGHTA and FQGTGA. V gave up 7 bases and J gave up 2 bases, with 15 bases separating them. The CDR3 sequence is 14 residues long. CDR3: CASKKDSFTYEQYF. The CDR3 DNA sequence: TGTGCCAGCAAAAAAGACAGTTTCACCTACGAGCAGTACTTC. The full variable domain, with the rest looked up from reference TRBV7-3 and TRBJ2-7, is GAGVSQTPSNKVTEKGKYVELRCDPISGHTALYWYRQSLGQGPEFLIYFQGTGAADDSGLPNDRFFAVRPEGSVSTLKIQRTERGDSAVYLCASKKDSFTYEQYFGPGTRLTVT.

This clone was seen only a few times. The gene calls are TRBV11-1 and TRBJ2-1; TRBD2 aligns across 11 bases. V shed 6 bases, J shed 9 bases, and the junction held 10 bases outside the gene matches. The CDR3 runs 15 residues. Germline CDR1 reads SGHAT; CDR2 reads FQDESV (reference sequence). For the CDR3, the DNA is TGTGCCAGCAGTTCAACTAGCGGGAGTGCTAGTGAGCAGTTCTTC. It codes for CASSSTSGSASEQFF.

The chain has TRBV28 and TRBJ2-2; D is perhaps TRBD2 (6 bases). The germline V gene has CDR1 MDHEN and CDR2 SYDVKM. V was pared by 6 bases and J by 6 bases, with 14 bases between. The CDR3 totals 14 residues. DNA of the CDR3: TGTGCCAGCAGCCGACTAGAGGGAGCCGGGGAGCTGTTTTTT. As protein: CASSRLEGAGELFF.

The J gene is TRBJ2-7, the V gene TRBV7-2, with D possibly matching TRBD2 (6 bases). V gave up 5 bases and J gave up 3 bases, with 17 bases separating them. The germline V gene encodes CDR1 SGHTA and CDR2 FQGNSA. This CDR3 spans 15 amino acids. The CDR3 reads CASSGGFGEGYEQYF. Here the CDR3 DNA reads TGTGCCAGCAGCGGGGGGTTTGGTGAGGGCTACGAGCAGTACTTC.

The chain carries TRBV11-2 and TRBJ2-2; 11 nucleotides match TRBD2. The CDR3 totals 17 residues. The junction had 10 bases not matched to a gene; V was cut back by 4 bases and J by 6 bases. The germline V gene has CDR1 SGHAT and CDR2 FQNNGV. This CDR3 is CASSSAAQLAGAGELFF. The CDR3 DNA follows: TGTGCCAGCAGCTCCGCGGCCCAACTAGCGGGGGCCGGGGAGCTGTTTTTT.

CDR3 sequence: CSVVGGSYEQYF. The CDR3 DNA reads as TGCAGCGTTGTCGGGGGTTCCTACGAGCAGTACTTC. The rearrangement links TRBV29-1 to TRBJ2-7; D possibly corresponds to TRBD2 (6 bases). This CDR3 has 12 amino acids. The germline CDR1 and CDR2 sequences are SQVTM and ANQGSEA. Trimming removed 4 bases from V and 1 base from J, with 8 bases in between.

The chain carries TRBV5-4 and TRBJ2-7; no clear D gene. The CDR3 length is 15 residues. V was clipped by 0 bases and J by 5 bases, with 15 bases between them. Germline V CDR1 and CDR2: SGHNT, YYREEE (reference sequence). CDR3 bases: TGTGCCAGCAGCTTGGACTCTATCTCGATCAACGAGCAGTACTTC. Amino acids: CASSLDSISINEQYF. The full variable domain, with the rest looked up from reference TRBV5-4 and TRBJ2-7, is ETGVTQSPTHLIKTRGQQVTLRCSSQSGHNTVSWYQQALGQGPQFIFQYYREEENGRGNFPPRFSGLQFPNYSSELNVNALELDDSALYLCASSLDSISINEQYFGPGTRLTVT.

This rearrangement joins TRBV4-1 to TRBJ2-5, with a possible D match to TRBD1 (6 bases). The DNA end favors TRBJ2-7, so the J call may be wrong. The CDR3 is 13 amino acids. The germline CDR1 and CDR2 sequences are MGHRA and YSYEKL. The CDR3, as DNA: TGCGCCAGCAGCCAACAACAGGGCTACGAGCAGTACTTC. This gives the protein CASSQQQGYEQYF.

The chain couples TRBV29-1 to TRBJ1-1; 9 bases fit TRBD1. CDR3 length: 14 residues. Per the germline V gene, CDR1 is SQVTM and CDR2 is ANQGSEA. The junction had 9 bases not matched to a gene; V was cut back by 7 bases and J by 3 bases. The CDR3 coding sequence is TGCAGCGCGGACAGGGGACGCACGGACACTGAAGCTTTCTTT. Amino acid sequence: CSADRGRTDTEAFF.

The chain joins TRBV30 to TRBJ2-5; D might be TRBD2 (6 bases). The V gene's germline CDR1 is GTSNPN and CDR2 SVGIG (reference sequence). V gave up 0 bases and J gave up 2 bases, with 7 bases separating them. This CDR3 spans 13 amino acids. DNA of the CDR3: TGTGCCTGGAGTGTGGGGGGACAAGAGACCCAGTACTTC. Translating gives CAWSVGGQETQYF.

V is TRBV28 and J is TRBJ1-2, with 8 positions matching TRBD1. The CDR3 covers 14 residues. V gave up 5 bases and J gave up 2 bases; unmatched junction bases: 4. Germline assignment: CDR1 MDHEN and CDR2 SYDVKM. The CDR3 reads CASSGQGLNYGYTF. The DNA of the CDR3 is TGTGCCAGCAGTGGACAGGGCCTCAACTATGGCTACACCTTC.

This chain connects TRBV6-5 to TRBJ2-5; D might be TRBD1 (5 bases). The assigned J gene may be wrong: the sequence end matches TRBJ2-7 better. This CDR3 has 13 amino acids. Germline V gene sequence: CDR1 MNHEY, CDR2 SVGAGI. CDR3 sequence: CASSYGQNYEQYF. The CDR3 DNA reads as TGTGCCAGCAGTTACGGACAAAACTACGAGCAGTACTTC.

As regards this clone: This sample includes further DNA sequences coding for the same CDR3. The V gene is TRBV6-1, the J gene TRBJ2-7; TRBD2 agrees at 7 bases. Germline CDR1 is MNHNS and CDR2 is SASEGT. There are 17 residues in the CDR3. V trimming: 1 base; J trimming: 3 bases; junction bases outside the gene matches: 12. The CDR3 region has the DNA TGTGCCAGCAGTGAAGGGACGGGGGGTACGGGGCTCTACGAGCAGTACTTC. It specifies CASSEGTGGTGLYEQYF.

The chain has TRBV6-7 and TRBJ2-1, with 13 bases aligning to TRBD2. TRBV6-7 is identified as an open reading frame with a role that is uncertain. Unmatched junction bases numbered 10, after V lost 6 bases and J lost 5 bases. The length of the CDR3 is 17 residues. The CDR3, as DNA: TGTGCCAGCAGCCCCTCGCCCGGACTAGCGGGAGACAATGAGCAGTTCTTC. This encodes CASSPSPGLAGDNEQFF.

The CDR3 coding sequence is TGTGCCAGCAGCTTTGAGTTTCAGCCCCAGCATTTT. Translated: CASSFEFQPQHF. V gene TRBV7-9 combines with J gene TRBJ1-5; no definite D call. Germline values: CDR1 SEHNR, CDR2 FQNEAQ (reference sequence). The CDR3 contains 12 residues. With 3 bases removed from V and 6 bases from J, the gap between germline ends came to 6 bases. The full variable domain, completed using reference TRBV7-9 and TRBJ1-5, is DTGVSQNPRHKITKRGQNVTFRCDPISEHNRLYWYRQTLGQGPEFLTYFQNEAQLEKSRLLSDRFSAERPKGSFSTLEIQRTEQGDSAMYLCASSFEFQPQHFGDGTRLSIL.

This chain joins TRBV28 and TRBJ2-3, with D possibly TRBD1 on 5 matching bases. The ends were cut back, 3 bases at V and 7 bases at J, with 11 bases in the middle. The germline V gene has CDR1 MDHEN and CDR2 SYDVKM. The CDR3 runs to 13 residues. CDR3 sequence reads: CASSFMGRYTQYF. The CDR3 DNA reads TGTGCCAGCAGTTTTATGGGGCGGTATACGCAGTATTTT. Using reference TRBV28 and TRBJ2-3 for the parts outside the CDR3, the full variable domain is DVKVTQSSRYLVKRTGEKVFLECVQDMDHENMFWYRQDPGLGLRLIYFSYDVKMKEKGDIPEGYSVSREKKERFSLILESASTNQTSMYLCASSFMGRYTQYFGPGTRLTVL.

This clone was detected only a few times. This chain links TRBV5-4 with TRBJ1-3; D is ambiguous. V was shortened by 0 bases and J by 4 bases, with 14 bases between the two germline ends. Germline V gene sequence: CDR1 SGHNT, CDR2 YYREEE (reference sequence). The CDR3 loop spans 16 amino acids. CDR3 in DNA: TGTGCCAGCAGCTTGGGGTCGGGATTGGACGGAAACACCATATATTTT. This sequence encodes CASSLGSGLDGNTIYF.

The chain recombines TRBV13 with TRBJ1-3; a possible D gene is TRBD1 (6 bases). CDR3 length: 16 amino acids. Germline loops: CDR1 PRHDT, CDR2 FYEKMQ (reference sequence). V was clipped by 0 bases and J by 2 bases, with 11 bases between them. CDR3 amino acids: CASSLGQGSPGNTIYF. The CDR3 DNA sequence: TGTGCCAGCAGCTTAGGACAGGGCTCCCCTGGAAACACCATATATTTT.

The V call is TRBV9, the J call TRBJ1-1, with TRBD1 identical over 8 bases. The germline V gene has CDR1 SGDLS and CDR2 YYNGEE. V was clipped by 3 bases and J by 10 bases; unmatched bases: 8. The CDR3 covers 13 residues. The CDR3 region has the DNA TGTGCCAGCAGCGCCTTTGACAGGGGAGCAGCTTTCTTT. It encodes CASSAFDRGAAFF.

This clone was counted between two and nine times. This CDR3 is CASSSYPTGNTIYF. Here the CDR3 DNA reads TGTGCCAGCAGCTCCTACCCGACTGGAAACACCATATATTTT. This chain joins TRBV7-2 and TRBJ1-3; D remains unclear. Trimming stripped 4 bases from V and 2 bases from J, with 9 bases between. The length of the CDR3 is 14 residues. Per the germline V gene, CDR1 is SGHTA and CDR2 is FQGNSA.

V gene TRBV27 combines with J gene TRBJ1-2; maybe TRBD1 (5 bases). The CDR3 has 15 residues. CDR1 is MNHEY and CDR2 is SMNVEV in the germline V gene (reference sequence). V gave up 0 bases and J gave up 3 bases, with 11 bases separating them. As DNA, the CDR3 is TGTGCCAGCAGTTTATCCACAGGCGCATACTATGGCTACACCTTC. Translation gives CASSLSTGAYYGYTF.

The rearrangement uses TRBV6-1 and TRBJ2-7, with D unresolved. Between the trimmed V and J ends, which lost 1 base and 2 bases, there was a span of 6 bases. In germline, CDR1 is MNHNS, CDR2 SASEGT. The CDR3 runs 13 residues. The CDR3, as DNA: TGTGCCAGCAGTGAAGGGCCAACCTACGAGCAGTACTTC. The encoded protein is CASSEGPTYEQYF.